A selection of T cell receptor beta chains follows, all from one sample in a study of control samples from healthy donors and cancer patients. Data came from immunoSEQ multiplex PCR; TCRdb stores just in-frame clones and leaves some out. The sample lists under 50,000 clones; about 87% were seen once. The source material was PBMCs. Receptor source: an older woman with lung cancer. Both conserved end residues are part of each CDR3. D genes are given only for firm matches. Clone size appears in some rows only: once, few, many, or a class for an expanded clone.

TGTGCCAGCAGCGTCCAAGCCGAGCAGTACTTC | CASSVQAEQYF | . | TRBJ2-7 | . | TRBV28
TGTGCCAGCAGTGAAATACCTCAAGAGGCCCAGCATTTT | CASSEIPQEAQHF | once | TRBJ1-5 | . | TRBV6-1
TGTGCCAGCAGCTTAGGGGGCCCGGGAGAGACCCAGTACTTC | CASSLGGPGETQYF | once | TRBJ2-5 | . | TRBV7-9
TGTGCCAGCAGCTTAGCAGCAGGATACACTGAAGCTTTCTTT | CASSLAAGYTEAFF | few | TRBJ1-1 | . | TRBV7-2
TGTGCCAGCAGCCTTGGCGGGACACAGAAAAACATTCAGTACTTC | CASSLGGTQKNIQYF | . | TRBJ2-4 | . | TRBV11-2
TGTGCCAGTAGTTTGTTTAGGAGTGAGCAGTTCTTC | CASSLFRSEQFF | . | TRBJ2-1 | . | TRBV19
TGTGCTAGTGGTTTGGGGGTCTCCATCCACTATGGCTACACCTTC | CASGLGVSIHYGYTF | . | TRBJ1-2 | . | TRBV12-5
TGTGCCACCAGCAGAGATCGACAGGGGGCTGGCGAGCAGTACTTC | CATSRDRQGAGEQYF | . | TRBJ2-7 | TRBD1 | TRBV15
TGTGCCAGCAGTGACAGCCTACTCAGCTCCTACGAGCAGTACTTC | CASSDSLLSSYEQYF | . | TRBJ2-7 | . | TRBV2
TGTGCCAGCAGTTTGAGCGGGAGGGCCAATACGCAGTATTTT | CASSLSGRANTQYF | . | TRBJ2-3 | TRBD2 | TRBV28